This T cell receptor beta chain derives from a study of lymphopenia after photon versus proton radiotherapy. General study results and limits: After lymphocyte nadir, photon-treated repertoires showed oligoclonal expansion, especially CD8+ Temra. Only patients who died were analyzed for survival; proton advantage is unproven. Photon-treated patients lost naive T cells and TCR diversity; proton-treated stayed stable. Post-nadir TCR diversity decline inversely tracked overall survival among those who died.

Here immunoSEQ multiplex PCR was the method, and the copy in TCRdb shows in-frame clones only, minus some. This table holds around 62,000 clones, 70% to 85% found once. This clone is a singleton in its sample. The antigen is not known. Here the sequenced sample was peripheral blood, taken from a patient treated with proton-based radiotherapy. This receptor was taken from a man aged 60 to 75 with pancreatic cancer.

The CDR3 coding sequence is TGTGCCAGCAGTTACTCGTACACTAATGAAAAACTGTTTTTT. This codes for CASSYSYTNEKLFF. The rearrangement uses TRBV6-5 and TRBJ1-4; unclear D gene. Per germline, CDR1 MNHEY and CDR2 SVGAGI. This CDR3 spans 14 amino acids. V dropped 0 bases and J dropped 2 bases, with 4 bases sitting between them.